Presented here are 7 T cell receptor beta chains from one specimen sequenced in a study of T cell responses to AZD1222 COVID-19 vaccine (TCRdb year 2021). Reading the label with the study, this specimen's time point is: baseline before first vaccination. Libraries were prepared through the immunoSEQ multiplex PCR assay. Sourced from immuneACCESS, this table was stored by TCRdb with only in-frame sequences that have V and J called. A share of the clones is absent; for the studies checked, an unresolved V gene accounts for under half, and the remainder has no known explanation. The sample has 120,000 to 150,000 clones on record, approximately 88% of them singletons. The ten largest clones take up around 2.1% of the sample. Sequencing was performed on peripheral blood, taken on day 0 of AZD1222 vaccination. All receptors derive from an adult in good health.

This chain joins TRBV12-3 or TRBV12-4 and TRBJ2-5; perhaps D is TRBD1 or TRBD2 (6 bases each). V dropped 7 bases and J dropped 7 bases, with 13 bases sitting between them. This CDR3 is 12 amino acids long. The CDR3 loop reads CASNQQGGTQYF. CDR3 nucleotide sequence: TGTGCCAGCAACCAACAGGGAGGGACCCAGTACTTC.

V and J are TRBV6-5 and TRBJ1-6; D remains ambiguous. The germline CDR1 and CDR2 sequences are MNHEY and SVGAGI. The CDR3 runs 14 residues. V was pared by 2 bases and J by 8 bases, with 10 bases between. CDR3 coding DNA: TGTGCCAGCAGTTACGGGGTTTCGGATTCACCCCTCCACTTT. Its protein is CASSYGVSDSPLHF.

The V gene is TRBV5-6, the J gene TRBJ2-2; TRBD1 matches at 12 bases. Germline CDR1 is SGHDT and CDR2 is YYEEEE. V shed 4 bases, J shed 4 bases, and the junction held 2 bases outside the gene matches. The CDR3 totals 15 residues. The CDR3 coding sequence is TGTGCCAGCAGCCGGGACAGGGGGCTCACCGGGGAGCTGTTTTTT. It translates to CASSRDRGLTGELFF.

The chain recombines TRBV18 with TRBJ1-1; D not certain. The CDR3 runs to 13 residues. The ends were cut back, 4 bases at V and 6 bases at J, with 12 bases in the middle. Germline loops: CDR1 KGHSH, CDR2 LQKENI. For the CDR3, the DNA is TGTGCCAGCTCACAGGCGGGAGGCGCTGAAGCTTTCTTT. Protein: CASSQAGGAEAFF.

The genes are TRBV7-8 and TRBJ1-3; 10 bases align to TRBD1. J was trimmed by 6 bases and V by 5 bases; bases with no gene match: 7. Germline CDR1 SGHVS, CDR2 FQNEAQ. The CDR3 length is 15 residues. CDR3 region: CASSQRTGGKNTIYF. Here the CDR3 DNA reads TGTGCCAGCAGCCAACGGACAGGGGGAAAAAACACCATATATTTT.

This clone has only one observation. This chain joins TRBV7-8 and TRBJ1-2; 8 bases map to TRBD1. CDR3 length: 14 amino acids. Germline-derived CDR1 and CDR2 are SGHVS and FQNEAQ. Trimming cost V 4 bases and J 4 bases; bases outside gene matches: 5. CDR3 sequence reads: CASSSSDRGYGYTF. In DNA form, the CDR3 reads TGTGCCAGCAGCTCCTCCGACAGGGGCTATGGCTACACCTTC.

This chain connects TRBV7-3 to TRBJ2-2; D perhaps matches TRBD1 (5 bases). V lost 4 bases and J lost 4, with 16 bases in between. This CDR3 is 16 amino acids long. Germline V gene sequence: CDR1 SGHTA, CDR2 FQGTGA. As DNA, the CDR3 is TGTGCCAGCAGCTCGGATAGACAGCGAGCCACCGGGGAGCTGTTTTTT. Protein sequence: CASSSDRQRATGELFF.